The 2 T cell receptor beta chains below all came from one sample that was sequenced in a study of blood T cell repertoires in COVID-19. Libraries were prepared by immunoSEQ multiplex PCR; TCRdb keeps only in-frame clonotypes and omits some of them. The top ten hold 25% to 35% of the sample, which has around 43,000 clones, roughly 84% seen once. Sequencing input: peripheral blood. Receptors were obtained from a woman aged 80 or over with acute or convalescent COVID-19.

The chain employs TRBV30 and TRBJ2-3; perhaps TRBD1 as D (6 bases). Germline CDR1 GTSNPN, CDR2 SVGIG (reference sequence). Deletions cut 2 bases from V and 6 bases from J, with 12 bases between. The CDR3 length is 13 residues. The DNA for the CDR3 is TGTGCCTGGAGTAGGGGGACGTGGGATACGCAGTATTTT. Translated, it gives CAWSRGTWDTQYF. Based on the CDR3 plus reference TRBV30 and TRBJ2-3, the full variable domain is SQTIHQWPATLVQPVGSPLSLECTVEGTSNPNLYWYRQAAGRGLQLLFYSVGIGQISSEVPQNLSASRPQDRQFILSSKKLLLSDSGFYLCAWSRGTWDTQYFGPGTRLTVL.

This chain joins TRBV27 and TRBJ2-7; the D gene is possibly TRBD1 (6 bases). Germline CDR1 is MNHEY and CDR2 is SMNVEV (reference sequence). V dropped 4 bases and J dropped 3 bases, with 10 bases sitting between them. This CDR3 region has 13 residues. CDR3 amino acids: CASSYRAGYEQYF. The CDR3 bases are TGTGCCAGCAGTTACAGGGCCGGCTACGAGCAGTACTTC.